What follows are 28 T cell receptor beta chains derived from one specimen sequenced in a study of cytomegalovirus exposure and HLA in healthy donors. Researchers ran the PCR with 60 Vbeta and 13 Jbeta primers. Data came from immunoSEQ multiplex PCR; TCRdb stores just in-frame clones and leaves some out. The sample table includes some 48,000 clones. Source material: PBMCs. These TCRs come from a male donor in good health and CMV-seropositive.

The genes are TRBV6-1 and TRBJ2-3, with 12 bases lining up with TRBD2. J was trimmed by 1 base and V by 4 bases; bases with no gene match: 6. The CDR3 totals 17 residues. Germline-derived CDR1 and CDR2 are MNHNS and SASEGT. The CDR3 DNA is TGTGCCAGCAGTGGAACGACTAGCGGGGGCCGCACAGATACGCAGTATTTT. Translation: CASSGTTSGGRTDTQYF.

The rearrangement uses TRBV25-1 and TRBJ1-1; 7 bases align to TRBD1. This CDR3 spans 15 amino acids. Germline V gene data show CDR1 as MGHDK and CDR2 as SYGVNS. V shed 4 bases, J shed 0 bases, and the junction held 5 bases outside the gene matches. DNA for the CDR3: TGTGCCAGCAGTGGACAGGGATTTATGAACACTGAAGCTTTCTTT. This sequence encodes CASSGQGFMNTEAFF.

The chain joins TRBV7-4 to TRBJ1-2; D is undetermined. This CDR3 has 14 residues. V lost 5 bases to trimming and J lost 1 base, with 11 bases between them. The germline CDR1 and CDR2 sequences are SGHVT and SQSDAQ. CDR3 coding DNA: TGTGCCAGCAGCCCCGACGGACTTAACTATGGCTACACCTTC. Translation: CASSPDGLNYGYTF.

The chain joins TRBV19 to TRBJ1-1; a possible D gene is TRBD1 (6 bases). The germline gives CDR1 LNHDA, CDR2 SQIVND (reference sequence). Deletions cut 1 base from V and 5 bases from J, with 11 bases between. The CDR3 runs to 14 residues. CDR3 in amino acids: CASSIAGGRTEAFF. CDR3 bases: TGTGCCAGTAGTATAGCCGGGGGGCGAACTGAAGCTTTCTTT.

The CDR3 reads CASSHLTDSLNTEAFF. Here the CDR3 DNA reads TGCGCCAGCAGCCACCTTACGGACAGCTTGAACACTGAAGCTTTCTTT. The rearrangement links TRBV4-1 to TRBJ1-1, with D possibly being TRBD1 (6 bases). This CDR3 spans 16 amino acids. CDR1 is MGHRA and CDR2 is YSYEKL in the germline V gene. Deletions cut 3 bases from V and 0 bases from J, with 14 bases between.

V gene TRBV2 combines with J gene TRBJ2-3; a weak D match, TRBD2 (6 bases). V lost 10 bases and J 0 bases, leaving 14 bases between the germline ends. Germline lookup yields CDR1 SNHLY and CDR2 FYNNEI. This CDR3 has 14 residues. The CDR3 nucleotides read TGTGCCACCAAGGGACTCACTAGCACAGATACGCAGTATTTT. It codes for CATKGLTSTDTQYF.

V and J are TRBV11-2 and TRBJ1-6; D ambiguous. This CDR3 is built from 19 residues. Trimming removed 0 bases at V and 0 bases at J, with 15 bases between. From germline, CDR1 is SGHAT and CDR2 FQNNGV. CDR3 sequence: CASSLDLSDPSSYNSPLHF. The CDR3 DNA reads as TGTGCCAGCAGCTTAGACCTTTCCGACCCTAGCTCCTATAATTCACCCCTCCACTTT.

This chain uses TRBV5-4 with TRBJ1-6; the match to TRBD1 covers 9 bases. V lost 5 bases and J lost 7; bases outside the gene matches: 7. Germline loops: CDR1 SGHNT, CDR2 YYREEE (reference sequence). The CDR3 covers 15 residues. The CDR3 bases are TGTGCCAGCAGGCCAGGACAGGGGTTGAATTCACCCCTCCACTTT. Protein sequence: CASRPGQGLNSPLHF.

V and J are TRBV5-6 and TRBJ1-6; D gene uncertain. Looked up from germline, CDR1 is SGHDT and CDR2 is YYEEEE. Trimming shortened V by 5 bases and J by 8 bases, and 11 bases separated the two germline ends. This CDR3 contains 13 residues. In nucleotides, the CDR3 is TGTGCCAGCAGTCGAGGGCTTGATTCACCCCTCCACTTT. Protein: CASSRGLDSPLHF.

The chain joins TRBV9 to TRBJ1-6; 7 nucleotides agree with TRBD1. CDR3 length equals 13 residues. The germline V gene has CDR1 SGDLS and CDR2 YYNGEE. J lost 10 bases, V lost 4 bases, and 5 bases had no gene match. The CDR3 bases are TGTGCCAGCAGCCATCGGACAGGATCACCCCTCCACTTT. This sequence encodes CASSHRTGSPLHF.

The V call is TRBV4-3, the J call TRBJ2-3, with TRBD2 matching 8 bases. CDR1 LGHNA and CDR2 YSLEER come from the germline V gene. Losses at the gene ends were 5 bases for V and 3 bases for J; bases not matched to a gene: 7. The length of the CDR3 is 15 residues. CDR3 residues: CASSWRGVGTDTQYF. The DNA for the CDR3 is TGCGCCAGCAGCTGGCGGGGGGTCGGGACAGATACGCAGTATTTT.

The V call is TRBV5-4, the J call TRBJ2-5; 13 nucleotides agree with TRBD2. Judging by the DNA end, TRBJ2-7 fits better; the J call may be wrong. The CDR3 sequence is 16 residues long. The germline gives CDR1 SGHNT, CDR2 YYREEE (reference sequence). CDR3 sequence (DNA): TGTGCCAGCAGCCCGGGACTAGCGGGGTTTTCCTACGAGCAGTACTTC. Protein sequence: CASSPGLAGFSYEQYF.

V is TRBV2 and J is TRBJ1-3, with D tentatively TRBD1 (5 bases). Per germline, CDR1 SNHLY and CDR2 FYNNEI. This CDR3 is 14 amino acids long. The V gene lost 8 bases and the J gene lost 0 bases, with 11 bases spanning the gap. The CDR3 protein is CASRRGISGNTIYF. CDR3 nucleotide sequence: TGTGCCAGCCGCCGGGGGATCTCTGGAAACACCATATATTTT.

The chain recombines TRBV6-5 with TRBJ1-1, with 8 positions matching TRBD1. This CDR3 is built from 13 residues. The junction had 6 bases not matched to a gene; V was cut back by 6 bases and J by 6 bases. Per the germline V gene, CDR1 is MNHEY and CDR2 is SVGAGI. The CDR3 DNA reads TGTGCCAGCAGCACCGGACAGGGCGCTGAAGCTTTCTTT. This encodes CASSTGQGAEAFF.

The V call is TRBV28, the J call TRBJ2-3; TRBD1 matches at 7 bases. This CDR3 comprises 16 residues. CDR1 is MDHEN, CDR2 SYDVKM, per germline. The V segment lost 8 bases and the J segment 1 base; nucleotides outside the gene matches: 12. CDR3 DNA sequence: TGTGCCAGCCTCACAGGGGCCCCCTGGGGCACAGATACGCAGTATTTT. It is translated as CASLTGAPWGTDTQYF.

The chain couples TRBV2 to TRBJ1-5; the match to TRBD1 covers 10 bases. The CDR3 runs 14 residues. Trimming took 7 bases from V and 7 from J; bases not matched to a gene: 7. The germline V gene has CDR1 SNHLY and CDR2 FYNNEI. In DNA form, the CDR3 reads TGTGCCAGCACCAAGACAGGGGGCGGGCAGCCCCAGCATTTT. It is translated as CASTKTGGGQPQHF. Combining the CDR3 with reference TRBV2 and TRBJ1-5 gives the whole variable domain EPEVTQTPSHQVTQMGQEVILRCVPISNHLYFYWYRQILGQKVEFLVSFYNNEISEKSEIFDDQFSVERPDGSNFTLKIRSTKLEDSAMYFCASTKTGGGQPQHFGDGTRLSIL.

This sequence joins TRBV5-6 and TRBJ2-5; 10 bases are a match to TRBD2. The CDR3 length is 16 residues. V trimming: 0 bases; J trimming: 4 bases; junction bases outside the gene matches: 6. The germline gives CDR1 SGHDT, CDR2 YYEEEE. This CDR3 reads CASSLAASGGLETQYF. The CDR3 DNA sequence: TGTGCCAGCAGCTTGGCCGCTAGCGGGGGATTAGAGACCCAGTACTTC. Variable domain in full (rest from reference TRBV5-6 and TRBJ2-5): DAGVTQSPTHLIKTRGQQVTLRCSPKSGHDTVSWYQQALGQGPQFIFQYYEEEERQRGNFPDRFSGHQFPNYSSELNVNALLLGDSALYLCASSLAASGGLETQYFGPGTRLLVL.

The chain employs TRBV5-1 and TRBJ2-1; no reliable D call. CDR1 and CDR2 from the germline V gene are SGHRS and YFSETQ. V was clipped by 1 base and J by 3 bases, with 8 bases between them. The CDR3 is made up of 14 amino acids. As DNA, the CDR3 is TGCGCCAGCAGCTTGCAGGCCCTCTACAATGAGCAGTTCTTC. This gives the protein CASSLQALYNEQFF.

The J gene is TRBJ1-1, the V gene TRBV9; perhaps TRBD1 as D (5 bases). Germline values: CDR1 SGDLS, CDR2 YYNGEE. V was pared by 0 bases and J by 0 bases, with 15 bases between. The CDR3 is 17 amino acids. CDR3: CASSVGLGGVMNTEAFF. The DNA of the CDR3 is TGTGCCAGCAGCGTAGGATTGGGGGGGGTCATGAACACTGAAGCTTTCTTT.

This sequence joins TRBV18 and TRBJ2-7; possible D gene TRBD2, 6 bases. This CDR3 has 14 amino acids. V dropped 0 bases and J dropped 7 bases, with 13 bases sitting between them. The germline V gene has CDR1 KGHSH and CDR2 LQKENI. For the CDR3, the DNA is TGTGCCAGCTCACCACCCTCGACTAGTCGGGAGCAGTACTTC. This sequence encodes CASSPPSTSREQYF.

This sequence joins TRBV30 and TRBJ2-7, with 8 bases matching TRBD1. With 1 base clipped from V and 10 bases from J, the junction kept 6 bases outside the gene matches. This CDR3 is built from 12 residues. The V gene's germline CDR1 is GTSNPN and CDR2 SVGIG (reference sequence). This CDR3 reads CAWSGVDRVQYF. The CDR3 DNA reads TGTGCCTGGAGTGGGGTGGACAGGGTACAGTACTTC.

This chain uses TRBV4-1 with TRBJ2-3; the match to TRBD2 covers 7 bases. CDR1 is MGHRA and CDR2 is YSYEKL in the germline V gene. The CDR3 runs 16 residues. V gave up 2 bases and J gave up 3 bases; unmatched junction bases: 8. CDR3 region: CASSQPSREVTDTQYF. CDR3 coding DNA: TGCGCCAGCAGCCAACCGTCCCGGGAGGTTACAGATACGCAGTATTTT.

V and J are TRBV7-2 and TRBJ2-3; 8 bases match TRBD1. V was clipped by 5 bases and J by 3 bases; unmatched bases: 10. Germline assignment: CDR1 SGHTA and CDR2 FQGNSA. The CDR3 has 16 amino acids. CDR3: CASSPGQGLGTDTQYF. The CDR3 DNA follows: TGTGCCAGCAGCCCCGGACAGGGATTGGGAACAGATACGCAGTATTTT.

The V gene is TRBV25-1, the J gene TRBJ2-7, with a possible D match to TRBD1 (6 bases). The length of the CDR3 is 14 residues. The V end lost 5 bases, the J end lost 2 bases, and 13 bases lay between the germline ends. From germline, CDR1 is MGHDK and CDR2 SYGVNS. The CDR3 DNA sequence: TGTGCCAGCAGTTTCTCAGGGGTCCCCTACGAGCAGTACTTC. Translated, it gives CASSFSGVPYEQYF.

V gene TRBV7-2 combines with J gene TRBJ1-6; D not resolved. Trimming removed 4 bases at V and 6 bases at J, with 13 bases between. CDR1 and CDR2 (germline): SGHTA, FQGNSA. The CDR3 is 15 amino acids. CDR3 amino acids: CASSSIPHRNSPLHF. The CDR3 DNA follows: TGTGCCAGCAGCTCTATCCCGCATCGTAATTCACCCCTCCACTTT.

The chain has TRBV13 and TRBJ2-5; possibly TRBD1 for D (5 bases). The CDR3 runs 13 residues. Germline CDR1 reads PRHDT; CDR2 reads FYEKMQ (reference sequence). Trimming pared 4 bases from V and 4 bases from J, leaving 10 bases between. CDR3 protein: CASSWGGGETQYF. The CDR3 nucleotides read TGTGCCAGCAGCTGGGGCGGCGGAGAGACCCAGTACTTC.

This chain joins TRBV6-5 and TRBJ1-3, with D hard to call. Germline V gene data show CDR1 as MNHEY and CDR2 as SVGAGI. The CDR3 runs 14 residues. The V end lost 0 bases, the J end lost 7 bases, and 10 bases lay between the germline ends. The CDR3 here is CASSYSMSENTIYF. The CDR3 nucleotides are TGTGCCAGCAGTTACTCGATGTCCGAGAACACCATATATTTT.

This chain links TRBV6-5 with TRBJ1-5; 8 bases fit TRBD1. The V gene end was trimmed by 6 bases and the J gene end by 2 bases; junction bases not matched to a gene: 3. This CDR3 is 14 amino acids long. Germline assignment: CDR1 MNHEY and CDR2 SVGAGI. The CDR3 region has the DNA TGTGCCAGCAGCGCGACAGGGGGCAATCAGCCCCAGCATTTT. Its translation is CASSATGGNQPQHF.